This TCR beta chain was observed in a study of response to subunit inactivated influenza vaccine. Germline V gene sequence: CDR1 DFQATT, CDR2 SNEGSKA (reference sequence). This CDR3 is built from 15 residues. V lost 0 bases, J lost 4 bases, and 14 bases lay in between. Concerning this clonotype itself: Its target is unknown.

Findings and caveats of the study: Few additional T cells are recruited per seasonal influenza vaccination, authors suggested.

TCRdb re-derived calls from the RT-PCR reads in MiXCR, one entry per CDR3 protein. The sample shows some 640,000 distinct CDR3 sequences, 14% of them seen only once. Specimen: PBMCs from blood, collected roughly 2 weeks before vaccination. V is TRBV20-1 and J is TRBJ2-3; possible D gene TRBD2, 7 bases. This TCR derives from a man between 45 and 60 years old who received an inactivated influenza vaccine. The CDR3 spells CSARDSGGRSDTQYF. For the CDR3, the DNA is TGCAGTGCTAGAGATTCGGGGGGCCGCTCAGATACGCAGTATTTT.